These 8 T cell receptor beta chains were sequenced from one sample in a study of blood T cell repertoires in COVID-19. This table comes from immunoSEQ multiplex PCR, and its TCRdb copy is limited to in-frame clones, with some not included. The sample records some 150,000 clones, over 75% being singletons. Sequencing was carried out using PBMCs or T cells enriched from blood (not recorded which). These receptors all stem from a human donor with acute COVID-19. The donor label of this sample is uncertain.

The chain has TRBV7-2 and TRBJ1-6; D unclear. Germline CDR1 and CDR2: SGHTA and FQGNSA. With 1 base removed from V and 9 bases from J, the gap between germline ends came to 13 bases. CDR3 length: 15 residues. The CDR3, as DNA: TGTGCCAGCAGCTTAGTTCTGGGAGGGTCTTCACCCCTCCACTTT. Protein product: CASSLVLGGSSPLHF.

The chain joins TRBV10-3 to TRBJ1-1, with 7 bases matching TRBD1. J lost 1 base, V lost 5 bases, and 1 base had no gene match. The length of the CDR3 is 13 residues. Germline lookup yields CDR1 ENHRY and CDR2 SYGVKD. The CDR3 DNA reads TGTGCCATCAGTAAGGGGGCGAACACTGAAGCTTTCTTT. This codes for CAISKGANTEAFF.

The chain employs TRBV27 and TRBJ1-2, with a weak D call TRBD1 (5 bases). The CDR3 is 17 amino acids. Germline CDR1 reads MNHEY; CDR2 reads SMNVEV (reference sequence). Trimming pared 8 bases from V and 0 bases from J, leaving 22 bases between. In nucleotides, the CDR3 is TGTGCCAGCCGCAGCCCGAGCAGACAGAGCACTAACTATGGCTACACCTTC. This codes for CASRSPSRQSTNYGYTF.

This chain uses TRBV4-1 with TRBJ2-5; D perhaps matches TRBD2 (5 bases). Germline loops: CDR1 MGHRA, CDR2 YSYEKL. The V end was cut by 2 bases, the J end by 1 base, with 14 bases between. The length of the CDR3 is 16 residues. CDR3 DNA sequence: TGCGCCAGCAGCCAACTTGTGAGGAGGCTCCAAGAGACCCAGTACTTC. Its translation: CASSQLVRRLQETQYF.

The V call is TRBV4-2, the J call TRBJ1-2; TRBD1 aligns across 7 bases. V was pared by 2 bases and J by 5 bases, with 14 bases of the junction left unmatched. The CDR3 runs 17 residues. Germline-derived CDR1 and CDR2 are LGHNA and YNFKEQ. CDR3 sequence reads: CASSQTGLTGIMYGYTF. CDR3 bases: TGTGCCAGCAGCCAAACAGGGTTGACAGGGATCATGTATGGCTACACCTTC.

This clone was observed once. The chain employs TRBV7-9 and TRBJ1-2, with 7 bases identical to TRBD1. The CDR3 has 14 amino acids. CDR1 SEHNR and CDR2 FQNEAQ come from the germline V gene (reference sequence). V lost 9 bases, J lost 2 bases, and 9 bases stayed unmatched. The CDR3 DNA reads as TGTGCCAGTGACCCGGGACAGCAAAACTATGGCTACACCTTC. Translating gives CASDPGQQNYGYTF.

Here the CDR3 reads CASSLFRGSETQYF. CDR3 sequence (DNA): TGTGCCAGCAGCTTGTTTCGGGGATCGGAGACCCAGTACTTC. The rearrangement uses TRBV5-6 and TRBJ2-5; perhaps TRBD2 as D (5 bases). This CDR3 region has 14 residues. The germline V gene has CDR1 SGHDT and CDR2 YYEEEE. V was cut by 1 base and J by 5 bases, with 12 bases left in between.

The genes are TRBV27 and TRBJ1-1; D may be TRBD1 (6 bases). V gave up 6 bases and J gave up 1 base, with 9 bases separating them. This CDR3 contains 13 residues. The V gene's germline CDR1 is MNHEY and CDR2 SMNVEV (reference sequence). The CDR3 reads CASRTGRNTEAFF. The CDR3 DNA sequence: TGTGCCAGCAGGACAGGACGGAACACTGAAGCTTTCTTT.